What follows describes a single T cell receptor (beta chain). The antigen remains unidentified. The sample is drawn from a study of blood T cells in healthy people across ages. Study results and caveats: The diversity estimates, figures obtained from one million T cells, were considered underestimates. Measured against age, TCR beta diversity per million T cells decreased in a roughly linear manner.

For the second PCR, which ran for about 7 to 11 cycles, a sample-barcoded 5' primer and a J-beta primer mix were used. Each cDNA molecule received a tag from a template-switch adaptor that had 12 random nucleotides. TCRdb itself ran the 5' RACE reads through MiXCR, one entry per CDR3 protein. The sample contains around 1,500,000 distinct CDR3 sequences, approximately 28% of which appear only once. The sequenced sample was blood. The receptor was derived from a woman in her thirties in good health.

The CDR3 region is CASSLVRGGTGELFF. The DNA for the CDR3 is TGTGCCAGCAGTTTGGTCAGGGGGGGCACCGGGGAGCTGTTTTTT. The rearrangement joins TRBV12-3 or TRBV12-4 to TRBJ2-2, with D perhaps given as TRBD1 or TRBD2 (7 bases each). V was clipped by 3 bases and J by 4 bases, with 12 bases between them. This CDR3 contains 15 residues.